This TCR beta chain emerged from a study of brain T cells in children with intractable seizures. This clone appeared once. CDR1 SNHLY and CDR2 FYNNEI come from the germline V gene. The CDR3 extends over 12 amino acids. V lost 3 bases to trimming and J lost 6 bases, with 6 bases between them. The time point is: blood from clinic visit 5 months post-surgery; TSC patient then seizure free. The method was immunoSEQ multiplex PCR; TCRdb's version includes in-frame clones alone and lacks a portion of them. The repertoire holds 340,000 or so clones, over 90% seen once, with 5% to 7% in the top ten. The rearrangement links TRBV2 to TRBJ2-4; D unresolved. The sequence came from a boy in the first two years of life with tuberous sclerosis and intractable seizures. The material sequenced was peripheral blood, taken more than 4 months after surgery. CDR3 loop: CASSDVPNIQYF. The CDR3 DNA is TGTGCCAGCAGTGATGTACCAAACATTCAGTACTTC.